This TCR beta chain originates from a study of glioma-infiltrating T cells. Germline loops: CDR1 MDHEN, CDR2 SYDVKM. This CDR3 region has 15 residues. J lost 0 bases, V lost 5 bases, and 7 bases had no gene match. Findings of the study overall: Non-neoplastic patients had below-expected tissue-blood divergence, while all gliomas exceeded expectation.

Amplification of TCR alpha and beta CDR3 regions from RNA used iRepertoire nested multiplex PCR. TCRdb re-called the multiplex PCR reads through MiXCR, storing one row per CDR3 protein. Of around 180,000 distinct CDR3 sequences listed, roughly 45% are singletons. This clonotype was detected ten times or more. Its antigen is currently unknown. Sequenced sample: glioma tissue, nonneoplastic brain tissue, or PBMCs (not recorded which). The clonotype originates from a human donor with low-grade glioma or glioblastoma, undergoing nonglioma brain surgery, or in good health (not recorded which). This chain joins TRBV28 and TRBJ2-7; 7 nucleotides match TRBD2. DNA of the CDR3: TGTGCCAGCAGTCCGGGGGGTGCAACCTCCTACGAGCAGTACTTC. Its protein product is CASSPGGATSYEQYF.